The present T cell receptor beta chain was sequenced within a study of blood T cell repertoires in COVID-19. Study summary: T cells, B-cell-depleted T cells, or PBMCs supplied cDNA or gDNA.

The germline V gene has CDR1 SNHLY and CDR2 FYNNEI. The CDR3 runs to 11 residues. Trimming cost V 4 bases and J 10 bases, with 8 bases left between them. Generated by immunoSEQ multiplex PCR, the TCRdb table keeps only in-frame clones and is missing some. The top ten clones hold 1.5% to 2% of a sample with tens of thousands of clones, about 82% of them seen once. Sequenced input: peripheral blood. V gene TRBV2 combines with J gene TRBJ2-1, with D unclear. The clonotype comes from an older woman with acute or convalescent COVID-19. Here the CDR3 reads CASSAIREQFF. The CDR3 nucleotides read TGTGCCAGCAGTGCTATACGGGAGCAGTTCTTC. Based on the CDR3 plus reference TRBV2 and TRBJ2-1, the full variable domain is EPEVTQTPSHQVTQMGQEVILRCVPISNHLYFYWYRQILGQKVEFLVSFYNNEISEKSEIFDDQFSVERPDGSNFTLKIRSTKLEDSAMYFCASSAIREQFFGPGTRLTVL.